Each of the 21 T cell receptor beta chains below was sequenced from the same sample in a study of T cell responses to AZD1222 COVID-19 vaccine. Profiled with immunoSEQ multiplex PCR; TCRdb holds only in-frame clones, not every one. The sample consists of roughly 100,000 clones, roughly 87% of them appearing once. This sample comprised peripheral blood, obtained 28 days after the second AZD1222 dose. The source of these receptors is an adult who received the AZD1222 COVID-19 vaccine.

The gene calls are TRBV3-1 (or the pseudogene TRBV3-2) and TRBJ2-3, with D uncertain. Trimming removed 8 bases from V and 2 bases from J, with 5 bases in between. This CDR3 is built from 11 residues. Germline CDR1 and CDR2: LGHDT and YNNKEL (reference sequence). In nucleotides, the CDR3 is TGTGCCAGCCGGCACACAGATACGCAGTATTTT. Protein sequence: CASRHTDTQYF.

Of note for this clone: Other nucleotide sequences in the sample specify the same CDR3. The rearrangement uses TRBV27 and TRBJ2-5; no definite D call. The CDR3 has 12 residues. V lost 0 bases and J 5 bases, leaving 4 bases between the germline ends. From germline, CDR1 is MNHEY and CDR2 SMNVEV (reference sequence). CDR3 sequence (DNA): TGTGCCAGCAGTTTATCGGGGGAGACCCAGTACTTC. Residues: CASSLSGETQYF.

The chain combines TRBV4-1 with TRBJ2-7; D may match TRBD1 or TRBD2 (5 bases each). Germline assignment: CDR1 MGHRA and CDR2 YSYEKL. Trimming stripped 6 bases from V and 4 bases from J, with 13 bases between. The CDR3 sequence is 13 residues long. CDR3 DNA sequence: TGCGCCAGCAGGAGGGCAGGGTCTTACGAGCAGTACTTC. This sequence encodes CASRRAGSYEQYF.

This clone was recorded only once. V is TRBV7-6 and J is TRBJ2-6; D may correspond to TRBD1 or TRBD2 (5 bases each). In germline, CDR1 is SGHVS, CDR2 FNYEAQ. The CDR3 spans 16 residues. Trimming stripped 2 bases from V and 2 bases from J, with 10 bases between. The CDR3 DNA sequence: TGTGCCAGCAGCTTAACCAGGGAGACTGGGGCCAACGTCCTGACTTTC. This gives the protein CASSLTRETGANVLTF.

This clone has a single count. The CDR3 coding sequence is TGTGCCAGCAGTACACCAGGGGCCGAGCAGTACTTC. Its protein is CASSTPGAEQYF. The chain couples TRBV27 to TRBJ2-7, with D possibly being TRBD1 (6 bases). From germline, CDR1 is MNHEY and CDR2 SMNVEV (reference sequence). This CDR3 is built from 12 residues. V gave up 5 bases and J gave up 6 bases, with 11 bases separating them.

The V and J genes are TRBV27 and TRBJ2-7; unclear D gene. Germline V gene data show CDR1 as MNHEY and CDR2 as SMNVEV (reference sequence). This CDR3 has 15 residues. V dropped 6 bases and J dropped 5 bases, with 20 bases sitting between them. CDR3 sequence: CASRETGPRGHEQYF. Here the CDR3 DNA reads TGTGCCAGCAGGGAAACCGGGCCACGAGGCCACGAGCAGTACTTC.

The chain couples TRBV12-3 or TRBV12-4 to TRBJ1-2; D is perhaps TRBD1 (5 bases). V was pared by 8 bases and J by 1 base, with 11 bases between. The CDR3 has 13 residues. CDR3 region: CASRRGGNYGYTF. CDR3 DNA sequence: TGTGCCAGCCGGCGTGGGGGTAACTATGGCTACACCTTC.

The chain combines TRBV6-1 with TRBJ1-1; 9 nucleotides line up with TRBD1. The CDR3 is 16 residues long. Germline lookup yields CDR1 MNHNS and CDR2 SASEGT. The V gene end was trimmed by 3 bases and the J gene end by 4 bases; junction bases not matched to a gene: 9. CDR3 in DNA: TGTGCCAGCAGTGATCCACAGGGGGCAAGTAGCACTGAAGCTTTCTTT. Encoded protein: CASSDPQGASSTEAFF.

V and J are TRBV19 and TRBJ2-1; 10 bases fit TRBD2. V lost 8 bases and J lost 4; bases outside the gene matches: 8. Germline V gene sequence: CDR1 LNHDA, CDR2 SQIVND (reference sequence). The CDR3 consists of 15 residues. The CDR3 loop is CASRTVAGGYNEQFF. In nucleotides, the CDR3 is TGTGCCAGTCGAACCGTAGCGGGAGGTTACAATGAGCAGTTCTTC.

This clone occurred a few times. The V gene is TRBV19, the J gene TRBJ1-1, with 9 bases lining up with TRBD1. Germline V lookup: CDR1 LNHDA, CDR2 SQIVND (reference sequence). CDR3 length: 14 residues. The J segment lost 0 bases and the V segment lost 4 bases, leaving 0 bases of the junction unmatched. The CDR3 is CASSRTGVNTEAFF. The CDR3 DNA is TGTGCCAGTAGTAGGACAGGGGTGAACACTGAAGCTTTCTTT.

The chain uses TRBV6-4 and TRBJ1-1, with 7 bases that match TRBD1. The CDR3 covers 13 residues. With 6 bases clipped from V and 9 bases from J, the junction kept 10 bases outside the gene matches. CDR1 is MRHNA, CDR2 SNTAGT, per germline. CDR3 sequence reads: CASSPERDRQAFF. The CDR3, as DNA: TGTGCCAGCAGCCCCGAGAGGGACAGACAAGCTTTCTTT.

The genes are TRBV6-4 and TRBJ2-3; no firm D call. V was pared by 3 bases and J by 4 bases, with 17 bases between. Looked up from germline, CDR1 is MRHNA and CDR2 is SNTAGT. The CDR3 runs to 16 residues. As DNA, the CDR3 is TGTGCCAGCAGTGAGGTCGGCGGCCTTTTCGCAGATACGCAGTATTTT. It yields the protein CASSEVGGLFADTQYF.

The rearrangement joins TRBV7-2 to TRBJ2-5; D is perhaps TRBD2 (6 bases). V lost 3 bases to trimming and J lost 5 bases, with 16 bases between them. This CDR3 comprises 15 residues. Germline values: CDR1 SGHTA, CDR2 FQGNSA. DNA for the CDR3: TGTGCCAGCAGCTTCATGTCGGAAACTAGCGAGACCCAGTACTTC. Translated: CASSFMSETSETQYF.

The chain employs TRBV3-1 (or the pseudogene TRBV3-2) and TRBJ2-5; D is unresolved. Germline CDR1 LGHDT, CDR2 YNNKEL (reference sequence). The CDR3 totals 13 residues. Trimming removed 3 bases at V and 5 bases at J, with 10 bases between. The CDR3 here is CASSQRSIETQYF. The CDR3 region has the DNA TGTGCCAGCAGCCAGAGGTCTATTGAGACCCAGTACTTC.

The CDR3: CASSPKTVRDTQYF. CDR3 bases: TGTGCCAGCTCACCAAAGACAGTAAGGGATACGCAGTATTTT. This chain uses TRBV18 with TRBJ2-3, with D tentatively TRBD1 (5 bases). The CDR3 length is 14 residues. V was pared by 2 bases and J by 6 bases, with 12 bases between. Germline V lookup: CDR1 KGHSH, CDR2 LQKENI.

The chain joins TRBV2 to TRBJ1-5; possibly TRBD1 for D (6 bases). Looked up from germline, CDR1 is SNHLY and CDR2 is FYNNEI. The CDR3 runs to 14 residues. Between the trimmed V and J ends, which lost 2 bases and 5 bases, there was a span of 10 bases. CDR3: CASSELQGYQPQHF. The CDR3 DNA sequence: TGTGCCAGCAGTGAACTACAGGGTTATCAGCCCCAGCATTTT.

This clone was detected only once. This chain uses TRBV7-2 with TRBJ1-1; D is undetermined. Germline values: CDR1 SGHTA, CDR2 FQGNSA. The CDR3 loop spans 15 amino acids. V dropped 1 base and J dropped 1 base, with 10 bases sitting between them. The CDR3 is CASSLDRLANTEAFF. CDR3 sequence (DNA): TGTGCCAGCAGCTTAGACCGCTTGGCGAACACTGAAGCTTTCTTT.

The rearrangement links TRBV11-2 to TRBJ1-3; weak D call: TRBD1 (5 bases). Germline-derived CDR1 and CDR2 are SGHAT and FQNNGV. With 5 bases removed from V and 1 base from J, the gap between germline ends came to 12 bases. This CDR3 is 15 amino acids long. The CDR3, as DNA: TGTGCCAGCAGCGTACCAGGGTCATCTGGAAACACCATATATTTT. Protein product: CASSVPGSSGNTIYF. Based on the CDR3 plus reference TRBV11-2 and TRBJ1-3, the full variable domain is EAGVAQSPRYKIIEKRQSVAFWCNPISGHATLYWYQQILGQGPKLLIQFQNNGVVDDSQLPKDRFSAERLKGVDSTLKIQPAKLEDSAVYLCASSVPGSSGNTIYFGEGSWLTVV.

V usage is TRBV2 and J usage is TRBJ2-1, with 7 bases lining up with TRBD1. CDR3 length equals 13 residues. Trimming at V came to 4 bases and at J to 7 bases, leaving 4 bases not matched to a gene. From germline, CDR1 is SNHLY and CDR2 FYNNEI. CDR3 in amino acids: CASSGYRGNEQFF. The CDR3 DNA is TGTGCCAGCAGTGGGTACAGGGGTAATGAGCAGTTCTTC.

CDR3 loop: CASSLGSGPYEQYF. DNA of the CDR3: TGTGCCAGCAGCTTGGGTAGCGGGCCCTACGAGCAGTACTTC. The chain couples TRBV7-2 to TRBJ2-7; 7 nucleotides match TRBD2. The CDR3 contains 14 residues. The germline V gene has CDR1 SGHTA and CDR2 FQGNSA. With 3 bases clipped from V and 2 bases from J, the junction kept 4 bases outside the gene matches.

CDR3 DNA: TGTGCCTGGAGTGTAGTTGCTAGCGGGAGCCCACTAGCCAAAAACATTCAGTACTTC. Its protein product is CAWSVVASGSPLAKNIQYF. The gene calls are TRBV30 and TRBJ2-4; 10 nucleotides line up with TRBD2. The V gene's germline CDR1 is GTSNPN and CDR2 SVGIG (reference sequence). CDR3 length equals 19 residues. V lost 0 bases to trimming and J lost 0 bases; unmatched junction nucleotides: 11.